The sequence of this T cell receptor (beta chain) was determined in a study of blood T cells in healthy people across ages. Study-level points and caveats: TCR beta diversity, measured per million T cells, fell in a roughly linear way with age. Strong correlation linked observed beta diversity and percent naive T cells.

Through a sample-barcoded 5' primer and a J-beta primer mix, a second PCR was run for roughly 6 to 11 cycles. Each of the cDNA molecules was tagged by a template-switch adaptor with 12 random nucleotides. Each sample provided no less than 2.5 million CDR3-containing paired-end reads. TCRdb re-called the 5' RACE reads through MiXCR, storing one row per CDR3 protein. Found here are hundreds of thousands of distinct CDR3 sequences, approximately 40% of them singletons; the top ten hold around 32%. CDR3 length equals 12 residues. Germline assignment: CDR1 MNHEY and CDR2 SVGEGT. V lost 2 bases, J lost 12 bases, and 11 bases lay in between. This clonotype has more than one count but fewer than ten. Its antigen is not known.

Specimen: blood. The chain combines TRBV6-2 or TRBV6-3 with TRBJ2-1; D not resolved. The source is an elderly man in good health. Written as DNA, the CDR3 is TGTGCCAGCAGTTACGCCCAACCGTGGCAGTTCTTC. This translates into CASSYAQPWQFF.